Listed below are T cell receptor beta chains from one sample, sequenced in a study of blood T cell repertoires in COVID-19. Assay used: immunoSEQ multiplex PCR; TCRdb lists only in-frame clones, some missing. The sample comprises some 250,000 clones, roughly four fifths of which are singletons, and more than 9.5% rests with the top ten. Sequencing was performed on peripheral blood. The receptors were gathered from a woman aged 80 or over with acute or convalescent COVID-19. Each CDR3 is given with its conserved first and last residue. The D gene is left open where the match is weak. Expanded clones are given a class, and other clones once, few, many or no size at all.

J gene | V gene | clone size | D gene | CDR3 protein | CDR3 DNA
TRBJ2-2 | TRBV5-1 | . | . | CASSLVRGAANTGELFF | TGCGCCAGCAGCTTGGTTCGGGGGGCGGCGAACACCGGGGAGCTGTTTTTT
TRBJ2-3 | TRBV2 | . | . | CASSVNGAPTDTQYF | TGTGCCAGCAGTGTAAACGGTGCTCCCACAGATACGCAGTATTTT
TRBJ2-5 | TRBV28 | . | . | CASSLEEPPSETQYF | TGTGCCAGCAGTTTAGAGGAGCCCCCGTCAGAGACCCAGTACTTC
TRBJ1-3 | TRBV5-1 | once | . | CASSVGGARGTNTIYF | TGCGCCAGCAGCGTCGGGGGGGCCCGAGGTACAAACACCATATATTTT
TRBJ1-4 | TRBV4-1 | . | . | CASTPWEGGMEKLFF | TGCGCCAGCACCCCATGGGAGGGTGGAATGGAAAAACTGTTTTTT
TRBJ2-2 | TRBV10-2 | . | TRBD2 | CASRPRRGGTGELFF | TGCGCCAGCAGACCTAGACGGGGGGGCACCGGGGAGCTGTTTTTT
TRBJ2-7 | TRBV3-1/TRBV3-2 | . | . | CASSQSGGYEQYF | TGTGCCAGCAGCCAATCCGGGGGTTACGAGCAGTACTTC
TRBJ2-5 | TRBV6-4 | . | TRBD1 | CASSDVSGGFWQTQYF | TGTGCCAGCAGTGACGTTTCAGGGGGCTTCTGGCAGACCCAGTACTTC
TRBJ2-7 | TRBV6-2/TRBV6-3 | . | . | CASSYTYEQYF | TGTGCCAGCAGTTACACTTACGAGCAGTACTTC
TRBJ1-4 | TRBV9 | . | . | CASSVGGTNEKLFF | TGTGCCAGCAGCGTTGGGGGGACTAATGAAAAACTGTTTTTT
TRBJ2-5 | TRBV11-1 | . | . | CASSLPVRASQETQYF | TGTGCCAGCAGCTTACCGGTCAGGGCTTCCCAAGAGACCCAGTACTTC
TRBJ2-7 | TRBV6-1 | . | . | CASSEARWEQYF | TGTGCCAGCAGTGAAGCGAGGTGGGAGCAGTACTTC
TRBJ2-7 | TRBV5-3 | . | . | CATPADLTTSYEQYF | TGTGCCACCCCGGCGGATCTAACGACTTCCTACGAGCAGTACTTC
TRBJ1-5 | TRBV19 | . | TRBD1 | CASSFPPTGGTGNQPQHF | TGTGCCAGTAGTTTCCCCCCGACAGGGGGCACGGGCAATCAGCCCCAGCATTTT
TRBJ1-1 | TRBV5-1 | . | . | CASSPRGGRAEAFF | TGCGCCAGCAGCCCCCGCGGGGGTAGGGCTGAAGCTTTCTTT
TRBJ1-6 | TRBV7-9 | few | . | CASSLASGRGNSPLHF | TGTGCCAGCAGCTTAGCCTCAGGTCGGGGGAATTCACCCCTCCACTTT
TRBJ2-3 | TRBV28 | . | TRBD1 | CASSPGQGKYF | TGTGCCAGCAGTCCCGGACAGGGGAAGTATTTT
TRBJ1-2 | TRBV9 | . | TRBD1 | CASRGTGAHYGYTF | TGTGCCAGCAGGGGGACAGGGGCGCACTATGGCTACACCTTC
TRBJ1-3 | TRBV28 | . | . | CASSSGNTIYF | TGTGCCAGCAGTTCGGGAAACACCATATATTTT
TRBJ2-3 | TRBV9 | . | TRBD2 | CASSARGGNTDTQYF | TGTGCCAGCAGCGCCCGGGGGGGGAACACAGATACGCAGTATTTT
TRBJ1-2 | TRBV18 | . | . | CASSPEGDGYGYTF | TGTGCCAGCTCACCAGAGGGAGACGGCTATGGCTACACCTTC
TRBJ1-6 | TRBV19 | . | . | CASSIRTEANSPLHF | TGTGCCAGTAGTATCCGGACAGAAGCTAATTCACCCCTCCACTTT
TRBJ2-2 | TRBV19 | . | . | CASSSAAGIAGELFF | TGTGCCAGTAGTTCCGCGGCGGGGATCGCCGGGGAGCTGTTTTTT
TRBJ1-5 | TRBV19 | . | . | CASSSRDGRQPQHF | TGTGCCAGTAGTTCTCGGGACGGGAGGCAGCCCCAGCATTTT
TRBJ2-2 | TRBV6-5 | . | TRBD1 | CASRTGTGVSGELFF | TGTGCCAGCAGAACCGGGACAGGTGTGTCCGGGGAGCTGTTTTTT
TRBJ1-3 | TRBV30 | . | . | CAWGPSGVSGNTIYF | TGTGCCTGGGGCCCCTCGGGGGTGTCTGGAAACACCATATATTTT
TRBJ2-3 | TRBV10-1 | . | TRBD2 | CASSELAGRDTQYF | TGCGCCAGCAGCGAACTAGCGGGGCGAGATACGCAGTATTTT
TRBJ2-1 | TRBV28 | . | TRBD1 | CASSSRDRGQQGNEQFF | TGTGCCAGCAGTTCCCGGGACAGGGGTCAACAAGGCAATGAGCAGTTCTTC
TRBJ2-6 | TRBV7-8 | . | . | CASSLRGGSLPSGANVLTF | TGTGCCAGCAGCTTAAGGGGTGGCTCTCTGCCCTCTGGGGCCAACGTCCTGACTTTC
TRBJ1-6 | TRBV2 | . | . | CASRRGRGDAYNSPLHF | TGTGCCAGCAGGAGAGGGAGGGGGGACGCCTATAATTCACCCCTCCACTTT
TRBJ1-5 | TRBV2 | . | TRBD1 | CASSEAQGGNQPQHF | TGTGCCAGCAGTGAGGCACAGGGGGGAAATCAGCCCCAGCATTTT
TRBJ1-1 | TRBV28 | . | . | CASNPGGGSVTEAFF | TGTGCCAGCAACCCAGGTGGGGGGTCGGTCACTGAAGCTTTCTTT
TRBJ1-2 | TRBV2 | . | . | CASSGQAHHYTF | TGTGCCAGCAGTGGCCAGGCTCACCACTACACCTTC
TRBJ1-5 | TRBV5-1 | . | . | CASSPGGAQPQHF | TGCGCCAGCAGCCCGGGGGGGGCTCAGCCCCAGCATTTT
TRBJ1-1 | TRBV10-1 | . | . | CASNPGGGSTEAFF | TGCGCCAGCAACCCCGGCGGGGGGAGCACTGAAGCTTTCTTT
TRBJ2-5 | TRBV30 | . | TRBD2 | CAWTGAGEPQETQYF | TGTGCCTGGACTGGGGCGGGAGAGCCCCAAGAGACCCAGTACTTC
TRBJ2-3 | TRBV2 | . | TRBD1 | CASTPDRGLADTQYF | TGTGCCAGCACCCCGGACAGGGGGCTTGCAGATACGCAGTATTTT
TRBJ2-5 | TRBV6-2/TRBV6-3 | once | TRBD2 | CASSYSIERGGFQETQYF | TGTGCCAGCAGTTACTCGATCGAGCGGGGGGGATTTCAAGAGACCCAGTACTTC
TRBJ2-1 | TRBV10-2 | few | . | CASSDPSRGLFNEQFF | TGCGCCAGCAGTGATCCGAGTAGGGGACTGTTCAATGAGCAGTTCTTC
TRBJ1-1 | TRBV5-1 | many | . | CASSSTGIMNTEAFF | TGCGCCAGCAGTTCCACAGGGATCATGAACACTGAAGCTTTCTTT
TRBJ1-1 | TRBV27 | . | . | CASSLASRIFTEAFF | TGTGCCAGCAGTTTAGCCTCTAGGATTTTCACTGAAGCTTTCTTT
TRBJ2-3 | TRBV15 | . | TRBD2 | CATLLTGGTDTQYF | TGTGCCACCCTCCTGACGGGGGGAACAGATACGCAGTATTTT
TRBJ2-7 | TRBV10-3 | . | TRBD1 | CAIRGTGPYEQYF | TGTGCCATCAGAGGGACAGGGCCCTACGAGCAGTACTTC
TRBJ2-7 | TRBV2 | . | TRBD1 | CASRRQGSSYEQYF | TGTGCCAGCAGGCGACAGGGGAGCTCCTACGAGCAGTACTTC
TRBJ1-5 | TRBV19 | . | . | CASSNPGGQPQHF | TGTGCCAGTAGTAACCCCGGCGGTCAGCCCCAGCATTTT
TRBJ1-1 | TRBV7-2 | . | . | CASSPRTDPRTEAFF | TGTGCCAGCAGCCCCCGGACAGACCCTAGGACTGAAGCTTTCTTT
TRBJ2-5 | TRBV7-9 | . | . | CASSPMTGGETQYF | TGTGCCAGCAGCCCCATGACAGGTGGAGAGACCCAGTACTTC
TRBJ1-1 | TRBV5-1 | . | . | CASSPRAGANTEAFF | TGCGCCAGCAGCCCCAGGGCAGGGGCGAACACTGAAGCTTTCTTT
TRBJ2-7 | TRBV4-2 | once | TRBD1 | CASSQAGQGPYEQYF | TGTGCCAGCAGCCAAGCGGGACAGGGTCCCTACGAGCAGTACTTC
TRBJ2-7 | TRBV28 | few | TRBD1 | CASSPGQGYEQYF | TGTGCCAGCAGCCCGGGACAGGGGTACGAGCAGTACTTC
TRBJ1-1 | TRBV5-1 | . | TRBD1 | CASSWDRTNTEAFF | TGCGCCAGCAGCTGGGACAGGACGAACACTGAAGCTTTCTTT
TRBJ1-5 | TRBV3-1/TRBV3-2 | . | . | CASSQGGTSGVKPQHF | TGTGCCAGCAGCCAAGGCGGGACCAGTGGCGTAAAGCCCCAGCATTTT
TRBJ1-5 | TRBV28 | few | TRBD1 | CASRPDRVGQPQHF | TGTGCCAGCAGACCGGACAGGGTAGGCCAGCCCCAGCATTTT
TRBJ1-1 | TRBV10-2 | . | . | CASKVGGGGGTEAFF | TGCGCCAGCAAGGTGGGTGGGGGAGGGGGCACTGAAGCTTTCTTT
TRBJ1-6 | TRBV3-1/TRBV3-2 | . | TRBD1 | CASSQRQGHNSPLHF | TGTGCCAGCAGCCAAAGACAGGGACATAATTCACCCCTCCACTTT
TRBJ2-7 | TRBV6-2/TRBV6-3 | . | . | CASSPRQFNYEQYF | TGTGCCAGCAGTCCGCGACAGTTTAACTACGAGCAGTACTTC
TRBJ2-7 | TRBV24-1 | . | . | CATSDSNTYEQYF | TGTGCCACCAGTGATTCAAACACCTACGAGCAGTACTTC
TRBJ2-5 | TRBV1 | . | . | CTSSQESHPREGEETQYF | TGCACCAGCAGCCAAGAATCCCACCCTCGAGAGGGGGAAGAGACCCAGTACTTC
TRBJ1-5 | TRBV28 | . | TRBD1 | CASSSQDRGNQPQHF | TGTGCCAGCAGTTCCCAGGACAGGGGGAATCAGCCCCAGCATTTT
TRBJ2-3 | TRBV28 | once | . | CASSPNGGTQYF | TGTGCCAGCTCGCCCAACGGGGGAACGCAGTATTTT